Described below is a single T cell receptor (beta chain) sequence and its context. The germline CDR1 and CDR2 sequences are MNHEY and SVGEGT. Trimming took off 4 bases at V and 1 base at J, with 20 bases between the two ends. The length of the CDR3 is 17 residues. The sample comes from a study of blood T cell repertoires in COVID-19. At the level of the study: Specimens from acute and convalescent COVID-19 originated in the United States, Italy and Spain.

As originally analysed: Amplified reference gene primers provided the basis for estimating nucleated cell counts. Sequenced by immunoSEQ multiplex PCR; TCRdb stores in-frame clones only, minus some. Clonal size and the V and J genes are those of that table, whereas D and trimming came from the DNA. The sample has about 100,000 clones, about 80% seen once; the top ten hold approximately 29%. Sequencing input: peripheral blood. The chain combines TRBV6-2 or TRBV6-3 with TRBJ2-7; TRBD2 is a possible D gene (6 bases). This clonotype originated in a man aged 70-80 years with active or convalescent COVID-19. The CDR3 coding sequence is TGTGCCAGCAGTTCCCGGAGAGGCGGGAAGGGTTCCTACGAGCAGTACTTC. Its protein is CASSSRRGGKGSYEQYF.